The T cell receptor (beta chain) under discussion was sequenced for a study of technical replicates of blood from a handful of donors. Some clones are missing from TCRdb's copy, which holds only in-frame ones; the method was immunoSEQ multiplex PCR. The sample comprises 65,000 to 90,000 clones, over 90% of which are singletons, and 4.5% to 5% rests with the top ten. V lost 5 bases to trimming and J lost 0 bases; unmatched junction nucleotides: 14. The CDR3 extends over 19 amino acids. Per the germline V gene, CDR1 is SGHTA and CDR2 is FQGNSA. The chain carries TRBV7-2 and TRBJ2-4; 9 bases are a match to TRBD2. This sequence originates from a human donor in good health. Some clones in this sample may be carry-over from other donors' samples. The source material was PBMCs. CDR3 in DNA: TGTGCCAGCAGCGTTCTCCCTCCTAGCGGGGTAATAGCCAAAAACATTCAGTACTTC. Amino acids: CASSVLPPSGVIAKNIQYF.